The clone carrying this T cell receptor beta chain was seen more than once but under ten times. This sample is part of a study of spatial heterogeneity in lung cancer. Unique molecular identifiers, one per molecule, were present on every TCR cDNA molecule. In TCRdb, the 5' RACE reads were re-called with MiXCR into one record per CDR3 protein. This sample has roughly 48,000 distinct CDR3 sequences, with less than 6% found just once. The time point: sample taken at primary tumor resection. The starting material was PBMCs, obtained at surgery. The sequence came from a male donor with early-stage non-small cell lung cancer.

CDR3 DNA: TGTGCCAGCAGCTTGGGTGGTCAGAGCTCCTACAATGAGCAGTTCTTC. The encoded protein is CASSLGGQSSYNEQFF. The chain combines TRBV5-4 with TRBJ2-1; unclear D gene. This CDR3 is built from 16 residues. Trimming removed 0 bases at V and 0 bases at J, with 10 bases between. Germline V gene sequence: CDR1 SGHNT, CDR2 YYREEE (reference sequence).